This T cell receptor beta chain is drawn from a study of blood T cell repertoires in COVID-19. Methods used by the authors: Estimates of nucleated cell counts were drawn from the amplification of reference gene primers. The assay was immunoSEQ multiplex PCR, and TCRdb's table has in-frame clones only and misses some. That table gives V, J and clone size, and the DNA gave D and trimming. The sample includes 400,000 to 450,000 clones, less than 95% of them seen just once. Recovery meant two consecutive negative NP/OP PCR tests, professional clearance, or resolved symptoms. V lost 3 bases to trimming and J lost 9 bases; unmatched junction nucleotides: 7. Germline V CDR1 and CDR2: SGDLS, YYNGEE. This CDR3 region has 13 residues.

The sample taken for sequencing was PBMCs or T cells enriched from blood (not recorded which). The J gene is TRBJ2-3, the V gene TRBV9; the match to TRBD2 covers 7 bases. This TCR was sampled from a man aged 18 to 29 who had recovered from COVID-19. In nucleotides, the CDR3 is TGTGCCAGCAGCGGCCCCTCCGGGGGGACGCAGTATTTT. It translates to CASSGPSGGTQYF.